This T cell receptor (beta chain) came from a study of blood T cells in healthy people across ages. Study-level results: Older age coincided with a roughly linear decline in TCR beta diversity per million T cells.

This CDR3 spans 14 amino acids. The V gene's germline CDR1 is MNHEY and CDR2 SVGAGI. Unmatched junction bases numbered 5, after V lost 5 bases and J lost 5 bases. Worth noting for this clonotype: Its specificity is not known.

Then a second PCR, running about 6 to 12 cycles, was carried out with a sample-barcoded 5' primer and a J-beta primer mix. Via MiXCR, TCRdb re-called the 5' RACE reads, giving one row per CDR3 protein. Seen here are hundreds of thousands of distinct CDR3 sequences, 47% observed once, and the top ten hold around 25%. The receptor's source is a man aged 80 or over in good health. This rearrangement joins TRBV6-5 to TRBJ2-1, with 8 positions matching TRBD1. The specimen sequenced was blood. CDR3 bases: TGTGCCAGCAGTCAGGGGGCGGCCAACAATGAGCAGTTCTTC. Protein: CASSQGAANNEQFF.